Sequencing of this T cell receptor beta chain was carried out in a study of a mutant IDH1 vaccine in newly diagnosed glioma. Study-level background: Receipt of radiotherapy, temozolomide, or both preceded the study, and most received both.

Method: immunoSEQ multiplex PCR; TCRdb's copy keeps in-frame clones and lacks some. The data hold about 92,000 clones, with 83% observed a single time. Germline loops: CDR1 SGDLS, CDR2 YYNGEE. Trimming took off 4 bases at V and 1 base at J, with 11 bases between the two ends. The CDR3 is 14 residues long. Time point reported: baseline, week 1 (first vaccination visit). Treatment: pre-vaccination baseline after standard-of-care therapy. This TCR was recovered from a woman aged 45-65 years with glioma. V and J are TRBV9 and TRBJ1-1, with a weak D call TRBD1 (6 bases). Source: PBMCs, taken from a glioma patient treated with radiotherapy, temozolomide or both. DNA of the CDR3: TGTGCCAGCAGCTTTACGGACAGGAACACTGAAGCTTTCTTT. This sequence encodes CASSFTDRNTEAFF.